Listed below are T cell receptor beta chains from one sample, sequenced in a study of blood T cell repertoires in COVID-19. The method was immunoSEQ multiplex PCR; TCRdb's version includes in-frame clones alone and lacks a portion of them. Here the sample spans over 250,000 clones, roughly 85% being singletons. Source material: peripheral blood. The receptors derive from a human donor in a cohort sampled during active COVID-19. Both conserved end residues are trimmed from each CDR3. The order of the fields is J gene, V gene, CDR3 protein.

J: TRBJ2-1
V: TRBV24-1
CDR3: ATSGASYNEQF

J: TRBJ1-6
V: TRBV18
CDR3: ASSPDGGAVNSPLH

J: TRBJ2-1
V: TRBV19
CDR3: ASSPTSGMQNEQF

J: TRBJ1-1
V: TRBV7-8
CDR3: ASSLGVDYREAF

J: TRBJ2-7
V: TRBV18
CDR3: ASSSTSGRSYEQY

J: TRBJ2-3
V: TRBV13
CDR3: ASRPSGRGRVLY

J: TRBJ2-5
V: TRBV5-1
CDR3: ASSQDTQETQY

J: TRBJ2-1
V: TRBV11-2
CDR3: ASSPLGGAGEQF

J: TRBJ2-5
V: TRBV5-1
CDR3: ASSLVVSQETQY

J: TRBJ2-3
V: TRBV5-1
CDR3: ASRASGTSTDTQY

J: TRBJ2-7
V: TRBV3-1/TRBV3-2
CDR3: ASSQDLSLGTSGSLAEQY

J: TRBJ2-2
V: TRBV9
CDR3: ASSEGLVGGRPDRELF

J: TRBJ2-1
V: TRBV21-1
CDR3: ASSKYSGSRNEQF

J: TRBJ1-2
V: TRBV9
CDR3: ASSPQEGGSNYGYT

J: TRBJ2-3
V: TRBV10-2
CDR3: ASSKAGTSSDTQY

J: TRBJ2-7
V: TRBV4-1
CDR3: ASSQDSTGDYEQY

J: TRBJ2-2
V: TRBV6-5
CDR3: ASRDRPNTGELF

J: TRBJ2-1
V: TRBV3-1/TRBV3-2
CDR3: ASSPLLSTAYNEQF

J: TRBJ2-7
V: TRBV6-5
CDR3: ASSDRGPYEQY

J: TRBJ2-2
V: TRBV7-9
CDR3: ASSPAGTGGLGELF

J: TRBJ2-1
V: TRBV5-1
CDR3: ASSILGSYNEQF

J: TRBJ2-7
V: TRBV5-8
CDR3: ASGLAEGYEQY

J: TRBJ1-2
V: TRBV11-2
CDR3: ASSATGAVYGYT

J: TRBJ2-7
V: TRBV3-1/TRBV3-2
CDR3: ASSSRQGKDEQY

J: TRBJ1-1
V: TRBV7-2
CDR3: ASSEWGPYNEAF

J: TRBJ2-3
V: TRBV18
CDR3: ASSPGLAPYTQY

J: TRBJ2-7
V: TRBV9
CDR3: ASSVGGSGEQY

J: TRBJ2-1
V: TRBV9
CDR3: ASSGENYNEQF

J: TRBJ1-3
V: TRBV10-3
CDR3: AISESAGAGNTIY

J: TRBJ2-5
V: TRBV7-9
CDR3: ASGPGETQY

J: TRBJ1-2
V: TRBV9
CDR3: ASSASGYGYT

J: TRBJ1-1
V: TRBV25-1
CDR3: ASRFGQLNTEAF

J: TRBJ2-3
V: TRBV7-6
CDR3: ASSFGDLAADTQY

J: TRBJ2-5
V: TRBV7-9
CDR3: ASSLTGKTQY

J: TRBJ1-1
V: TRBV19
CDR3: ASSMAATGVPEAF

J: TRBJ2-3
V: TRBV9
CDR3: ASSHGTSATRDTQY

J: TRBJ2-1
V: TRBV19
CDR3: ASTRTSGGYNEQF

J: TRBJ2-2
V: TRBV5-1
CDR3: ASSSTSSAGELF

J: TRBJ1-2
V: TRBV2
CDR3: ASYKQGNGYT

J: TRBJ1-4
V: TRBV4-1
CDR3: ASSPTGLNEKLF

J: TRBJ2-5
V: TRBV6-5
CDR3: ASLGRGFSQY

J: TRBJ2-7
V: TRBV19
CDR3: ASSDSSGTSYEQY

J: TRBJ2-5
V: TRBV11-2
CDR3: ASMGGSSILETQY

J: TRBJ2-2
V: TRBV4-1
CDR3: ASSRDLAGGPVGELF

J: TRBJ2-1
V: TRBV12-5
CDR3: ASVQGGASYNEQF

J: TRBJ1-1
V: TRBV2
CDR3: ASTPYEGAF

J: TRBJ2-2
V: TRBV10-3
CDR3: AISELQDTGELF